This entry lists 9 T cell receptor beta chains sequenced from one sample in a study of monozygotic twins with inflammatory bowel disease. Each CDR3 protein gets one entry in TCRdb, which reprocessed the 5' RACE reads and gives no DNA. The sample includes 93,000 or so distinct CDR3 sequences. The sequenced sample was blood. Receptor source: a human donor with ulcerative colitis or Crohn's disease, or a healthy co-twin of an affected twin (not recorded which).

The chain carries TRBV7-2 and TRBJ2-7; without DNA, the TCRdb call of TRBD1 cannot be checked. The CDR3 consists of 15 residues. Germline loops: CDR1 SGHTA, CDR2 FQGNSA. The CDR3 loop is CASSSPLTGSYEQYF.

The rearrangement joins TRBV12-3 or TRBV12-4 to TRBJ1-5. This CDR3 comprises 14 residues. The CDR3 spells CASRSKLGNQPQHF.

The chain uses TRBV20-1 and TRBJ2-3; the D call from TCRdb, TRBD2, cannot be confirmed without DNA. CDR3 length: 17 amino acids. Germline CDR1 and CDR2: DFQATT and SNEGSKA (reference sequence). Here the CDR3 reads CSARPGLAGGLSGTQYF.

This sequence joins TRBV18 and TRBJ2-7; TCRdb lists TRBD1, though no DNA is available to test this call. This CDR3 has 12 amino acids. The germline V gene has CDR1 KGHSH and CDR2 LQKENI. This chain's CDR3 is CASSDTGYEQYF.

The chain employs TRBV12-3 or TRBV12-4 and TRBJ2-3; absent DNA, TCRdb's TRBD2 call cannot be checked. The CDR3 has 12 amino acids. The chain's CDR3 is CASSPLAARQYF.

The gene calls are TRBV6-2 or TRBV6-3 and TRBJ1-5. The CDR3 is made up of 14 amino acids. The germline CDR1 and CDR2 sequences are MNHEY and SVGEGT. The CDR3 is CASSYSSRNQPQHF.

The rearrangement joins TRBV11-2 to TRBJ2-3; absent DNA, TCRdb's TRBD1 call cannot be checked. CDR3 length: 12 amino acids. CDR1 is SGHAT and CDR2 is FQNNGV in the germline V gene. The CDR3 reads CASSFGQGAQYF.

V usage is TRBV7-9 and J usage is TRBJ2-3; TCRdb calls TRBD2, which cannot be checked without DNA. The CDR3 extends over 17 amino acids. Germline CDR1 reads SEHNR; CDR2 reads FQNEAQ (reference sequence). This CDR3 is CATHRTSGAVSTDTQYF.

This chain links TRBV25-1 with TRBJ2-1; without DNA, the TCRdb call of TRBD1 cannot be checked. The CDR3 has 15 residues. The germline V gene encodes CDR1 MGHDK and CDR2 SYGVNS. The CDR3 sequence: CASSEYTGFDNEQFF.